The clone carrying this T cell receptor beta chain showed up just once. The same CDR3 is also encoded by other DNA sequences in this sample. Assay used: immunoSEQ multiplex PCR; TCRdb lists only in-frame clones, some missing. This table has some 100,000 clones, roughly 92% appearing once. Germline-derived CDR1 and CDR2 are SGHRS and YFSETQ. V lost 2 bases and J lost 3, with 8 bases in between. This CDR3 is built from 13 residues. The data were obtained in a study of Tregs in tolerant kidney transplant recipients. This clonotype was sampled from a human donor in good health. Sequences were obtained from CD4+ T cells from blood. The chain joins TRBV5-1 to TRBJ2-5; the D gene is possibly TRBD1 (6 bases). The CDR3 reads CASSLQGEETQYF. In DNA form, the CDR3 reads TGCGCCAGCAGCTTACAGGGAGAAGAGACCCAGTACTTC.